The sequence of this T cell receptor (beta chain) was determined in a study of blood T cell repertoires in COVID-19. With V trimmed by 3 bases and J by 7 bases, 13 bases remained unmatched. The CDR3 runs to 15 residues. The germline V gene has CDR1 DFQATT and CDR2 SNEGSKA (reference sequence). Sequencing was performed with immunoSEQ multiplex PCR; in TCRdb, only in-frame clones are kept and a portion is missing. The data contain under 250,000 clones, around 81% of them singletons. Material for sequencing was peripheral blood. The TCR comes from a woman in her seventies with acute or convalescent COVID-19. The chain recombines TRBV20-1 with TRBJ2-7, with 9 bases matching TRBD2. Here the CDR3 DNA reads TGCAGTGCTAGTTCTTTTAGCGGGAGCTCTCGGGAGCAGTACTTC. It yields the protein CSASSFSGSSREQYF.